These T cell receptor beta chains were read from a single sample in a study of T cell responses to AZD1222 COVID-19 vaccine. Some clones are missing from TCRdb's copy, which holds only in-frame ones; the method was immunoSEQ multiplex PCR. The data show 96,000 or so clones, nearly 90% seen once. The source was peripheral blood, collected on day 0 of AZD1222 vaccination. The receptors here all came from an adult in good health. The CDR3 runs from the conserved cysteine through the conserved F or W. The order of the fields is CDR3 DNA, CDR3 protein, V gene, clone size, D gene, J gene. A D gene is named only where the DNA matches it firmly. Size tells how often a clone was seen (once, few, many) or the class of an expanded clone, and some rows leave it out.

TGCGCCAGCAGCCAAGATTGGACTAGCTCAGATACGCAGTATTTT,CASSQDWTSSDTQYF,TRBV4-1,NA,TRBD2,TRBJ2-3
TGTGCCAGCGACGGTGTGGGGTACTCTGGAAACACCATATATTTT,CASDGVGYSGNTIYF,TRBV6-5,NA,NA,TRBJ1-3
TGTGCCAGCAGCTCTCGGACACAGAAATATGGCTACACCTTC,CASSSRTQKYGYTF,TRBV7-9,NA,NA,TRBJ1-2
TGTGCCAGCAGCCTACAACTCGGAGGGGCTGGCGATGAGCAGTTCTTC,CASSLQLGGAGDEQFF,TRBV7-3,NA,NA,TRBJ2-1
TGTGCCAGTAGTACTCTCTTCTCCTACGAGCAGTACTTC,CASSTLFSYEQYF,TRBV19,NA,NA,TRBJ2-7
TGTGCCAGCAGCTCACAGGGTCCGCGGTCACCCCTCCACTTT,CASSSQGPRSPLHF,TRBV7-9,once,NA,TRBJ1-6
TGCGCCAGCAGCTTGGCCCAGCTCTCCGGGACAGGGGGCGGCTACACCTTC,CASSLAQLSGTGGGYTF,TRBV5-1,NA,TRBD1,TRBJ1-2
TGTGCCAGCAGTTCCGGACTCTATGGCTACACCTTC,CASSSGLYGYTF,TRBV12-3/TRBV12-4,NA,NA,TRBJ1-2
TGTGCCGGGGAATCCTACAATGAGCAGTTCTTC,CAGESYNEQFF,TRBV18,NA,NA,TRBJ2-1
TGTGCCAGCAGCCCCCAGGGCCAGGCCAATGAGCAGTTCTTC,CASSPQGQANEQFF,TRBV9,NA,NA,TRBJ2-1
TGTGCCAGCAGCTTGGAGGCCAGGGTTAGCTCTGGGGCCAACGTCCTGACTTTC,CASSLEARVSSGANVLTF,TRBV5-5,NA,NA,TRBJ2-6
TGTGCCGTCCGTCGGACAGCCAACTATGGCTACACCTTC,CAVRRTANYGYTF,TRBV7-9,NA,NA,TRBJ1-2
TGTGCCTGGACGGCAAGCTCCTACAATGAGCAGTTCTTC,CAWTASSYNEQFF,TRBV30,NA,NA,TRBJ2-1
TGTGCCAGCAGCCGCCCCGGTACTAGCGGGGGTTACAATGAGCAGTTCTTC,CASSRPGTSGGYNEQFF,TRBV28,NA,TRBD2,TRBJ2-1
TGTGCCTGGAGTGGGGAGGGGAATGGCTATGGCTACACCTTC,CAWSGEGNGYGYTF,TRBV30,NA,NA,TRBJ1-2
TGTGCCTGGGGGACAGTCTCCTACAATGAGCAGTTCTTC,CAWGTVSYNEQFF,TRBV30,NA,TRBD1,TRBJ2-1